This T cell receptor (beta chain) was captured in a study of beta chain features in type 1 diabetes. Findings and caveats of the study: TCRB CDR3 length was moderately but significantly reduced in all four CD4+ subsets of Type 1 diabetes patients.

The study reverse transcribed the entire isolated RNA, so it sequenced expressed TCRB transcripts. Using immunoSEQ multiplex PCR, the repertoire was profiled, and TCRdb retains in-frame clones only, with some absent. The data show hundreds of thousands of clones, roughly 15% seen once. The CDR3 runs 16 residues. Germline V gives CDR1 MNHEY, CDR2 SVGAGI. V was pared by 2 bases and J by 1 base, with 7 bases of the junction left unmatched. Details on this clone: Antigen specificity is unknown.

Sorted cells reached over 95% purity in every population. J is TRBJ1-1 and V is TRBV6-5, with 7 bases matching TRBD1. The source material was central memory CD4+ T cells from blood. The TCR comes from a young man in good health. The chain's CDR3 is CASSYTPTGSNTEAFF. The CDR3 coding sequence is TGTGCCAGCAGTTACACCCCGACAGGGTCGAACACTGAAGCTTTCTTT.